This paragraph reports one TCR beta chain. This entry comes from a study of blood T cell repertoires in COVID-19. Study information: COVID-19 samples, acute and convalescent, were from the United States, Italy and Spain.

This table comes from immunoSEQ multiplex PCR, and its TCRdb copy is limited to in-frame clones, with some not included. Among just over 300,000 clones listed, about 89% were seen once. Germline V CDR1 and CDR2: SEHNR, FQNEAQ (reference sequence). The CDR3 spans 16 residues. V was clipped by 2 bases and J by 2 bases, with 12 bases between them. Sequencing was done on a sample of PBMCs or T cells enriched from blood (not recorded which). The chain uses TRBV7-9 and TRBJ2-2, with a tentative D call TRBD1 (6 bases). This TCR came from a woman between 35 and 50 years old who had recovered from COVID-19. CDR3: CASSLTGMGNTGELFF. The DNA for the CDR3 is TGTGCCAGCAGCTTAACAGGGATGGGTAACACCGGGGAGCTGTTTTTT.